This T cell receptor (beta chain) was identified in a study of cytomegalovirus exposure and HLA in healthy donors. Study-wide findings and caveats: Segments of the TCR beta V type were, in most cases, productive about 87% or about 30% of the time in an earlier analysis. Published work reported that the classifier diagnosed cytomegalovirus status with high specificity and sensitivity.

The PCR ran on 60 Vbeta and 13 Jbeta primers. Method: immunoSEQ multiplex PCR; TCRdb's copy keeps in-frame clones and lacks some. The sample yields 100,000 or so clones, approximately 68% seen once. J lost 0 bases, V lost 3 bases, and 8 bases had no gene match. CDR3 length equals 18 residues. The germline V gene has CDR1 ENHRY and CDR2 SYGVKD. Only one count was recorded for this clone. No antigen is known for it. Sequences were obtained from PBMCs. The TCR comes from a woman aged 18 to 35 in good health and CMV-seropositive. The chain uses TRBV10-3 and TRBJ2-3; 11 bases fit TRBD2. This CDR3 reads CAISDSVAGGLSTDTQYF. The CDR3, as DNA: TGTGCCATCAGTGACAGCGTAGCGGGAGGGCTTAGCACAGATACGCAGTATTTT.